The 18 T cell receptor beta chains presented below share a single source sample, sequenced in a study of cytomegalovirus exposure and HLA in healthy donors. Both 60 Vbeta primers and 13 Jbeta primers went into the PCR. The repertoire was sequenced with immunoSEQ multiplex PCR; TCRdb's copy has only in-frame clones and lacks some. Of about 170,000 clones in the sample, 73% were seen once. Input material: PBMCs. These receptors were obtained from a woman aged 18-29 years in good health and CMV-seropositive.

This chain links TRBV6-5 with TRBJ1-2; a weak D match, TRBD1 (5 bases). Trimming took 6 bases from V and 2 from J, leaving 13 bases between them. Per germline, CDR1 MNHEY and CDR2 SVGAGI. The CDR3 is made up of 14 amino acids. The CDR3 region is CASRRGEGNYGYTF. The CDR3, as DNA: TGTGCCAGCAGGAGAGGGGAGGGGAACTATGGCTACACCTTC.

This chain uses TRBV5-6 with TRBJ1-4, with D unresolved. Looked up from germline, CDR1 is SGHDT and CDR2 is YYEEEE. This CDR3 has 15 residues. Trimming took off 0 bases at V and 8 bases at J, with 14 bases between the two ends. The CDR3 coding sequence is TGTGCCAGCAGCTTGGCCCAGGCGGGGAGGGAAAAACTGTTTTTT. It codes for CASSLAQAGREKLFF.

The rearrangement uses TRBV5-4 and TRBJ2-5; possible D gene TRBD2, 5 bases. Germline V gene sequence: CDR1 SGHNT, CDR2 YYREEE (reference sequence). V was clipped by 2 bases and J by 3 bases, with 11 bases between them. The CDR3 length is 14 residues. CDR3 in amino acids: CASSFPGREETQYF. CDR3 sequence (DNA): TGTGCCAGCAGCTTTCCGGGAAGAGAAGAGACCCAGTACTTC.

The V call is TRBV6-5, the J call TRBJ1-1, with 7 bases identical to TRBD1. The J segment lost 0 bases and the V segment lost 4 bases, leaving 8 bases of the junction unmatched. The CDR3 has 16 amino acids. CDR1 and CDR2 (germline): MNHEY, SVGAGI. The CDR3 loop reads CASSSQTGWMNTEAFF. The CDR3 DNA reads TGTGCCAGCAGTTCCCAGACAGGGTGGATGAACACTGAAGCTTTCTTT.

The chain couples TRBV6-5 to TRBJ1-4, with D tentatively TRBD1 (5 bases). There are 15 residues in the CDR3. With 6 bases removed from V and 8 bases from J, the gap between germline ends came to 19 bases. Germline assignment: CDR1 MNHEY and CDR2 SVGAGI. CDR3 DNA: TGTGCCAGCAGAAAGCGGGACTCCAGGGACGAAAAACTGTTTTTT. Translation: CASRKRDSRDEKLFF.

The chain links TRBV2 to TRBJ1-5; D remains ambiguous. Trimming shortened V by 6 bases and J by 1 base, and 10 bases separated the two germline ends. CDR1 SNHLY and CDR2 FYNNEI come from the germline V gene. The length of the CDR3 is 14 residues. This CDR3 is CASSPIESNQPQHF. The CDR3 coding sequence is TGTGCCAGCAGCCCCATCGAGAGCAATCAGCCCCAGCATTTT.

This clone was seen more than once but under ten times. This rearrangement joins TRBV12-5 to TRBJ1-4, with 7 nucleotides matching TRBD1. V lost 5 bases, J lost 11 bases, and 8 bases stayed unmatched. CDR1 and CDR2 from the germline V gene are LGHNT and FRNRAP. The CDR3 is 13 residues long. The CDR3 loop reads CASGEGQQRKLFF. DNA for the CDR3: TGTGCTAGTGGTGAGGGACAGCAACGGAAACTGTTTTTT.

This chain's CDR3 is CASSPWTGGSYEQYF. The CDR3 DNA reads as TGTGCCAGCAGTCCCTGGACAGGGGGCAGCTACGAGCAGTACTTC. The chain couples TRBV6-5 to TRBJ2-7, with 11 bases lining up with TRBD1. The CDR3 loop spans 15 amino acids. Trimming removed 5 bases from V and 3 bases from J; junction bases left unmatched: 6. In germline, CDR1 is MNHEY, CDR2 SVGAGI.

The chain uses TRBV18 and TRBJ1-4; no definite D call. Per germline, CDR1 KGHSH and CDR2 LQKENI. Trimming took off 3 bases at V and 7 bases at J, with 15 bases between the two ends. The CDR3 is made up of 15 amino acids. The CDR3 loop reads CASSPSASRGEKLFF. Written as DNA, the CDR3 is TGTGCCAGCTCACCGAGCGCATCAAGAGGTGAAAAACTGTTTTTT.

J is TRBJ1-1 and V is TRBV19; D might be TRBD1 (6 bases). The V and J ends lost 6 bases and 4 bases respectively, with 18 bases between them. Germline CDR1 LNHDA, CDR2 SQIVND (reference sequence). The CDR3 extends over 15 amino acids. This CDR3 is CASSTSPDSSTEAFF. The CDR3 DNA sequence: TGTGCCAGTAGCACCTCCCCGGACAGCTCCACTGAAGCTTTCTTT.

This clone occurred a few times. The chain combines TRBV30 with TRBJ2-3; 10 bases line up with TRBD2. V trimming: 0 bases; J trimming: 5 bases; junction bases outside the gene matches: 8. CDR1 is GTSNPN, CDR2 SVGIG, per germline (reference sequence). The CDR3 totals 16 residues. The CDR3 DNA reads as TGTGCCTGGAGTGTACGGGCTAGCGGGGGCAGAGATACGCAGTATTTT. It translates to CAWSVRASGGRDTQYF. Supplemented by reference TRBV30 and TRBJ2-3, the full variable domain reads SQTIHQWPATLVQPVGSPLSLECTVEGTSNPNLYWYRQAAGRGLQLLFYSVGIGQISSEVPQNLSASRPQDRQFILSSKKLLLSDSGFYLCAWSVRASGGRDTQYFGPGTRLTVL.

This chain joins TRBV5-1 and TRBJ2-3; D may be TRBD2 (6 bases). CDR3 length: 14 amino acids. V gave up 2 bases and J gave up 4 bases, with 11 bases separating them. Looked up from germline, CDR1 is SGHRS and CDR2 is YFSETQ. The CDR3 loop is CASSLGGVADTQYF. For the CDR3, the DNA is TGCGCCAGCAGCTTAGGAGGGGTGGCAGATACGCAGTATTTT. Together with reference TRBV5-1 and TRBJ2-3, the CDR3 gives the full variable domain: KAGVTQTPRYLIKTRGQQVTLSCSPISGHRSVSWYQQTPGQGLQFLFEYFSETQRNKGNFPGRFSGRQFSNSRSEMNVSTLELGDSALYLCASSLGGVADTQYFGPGTRLTVL.

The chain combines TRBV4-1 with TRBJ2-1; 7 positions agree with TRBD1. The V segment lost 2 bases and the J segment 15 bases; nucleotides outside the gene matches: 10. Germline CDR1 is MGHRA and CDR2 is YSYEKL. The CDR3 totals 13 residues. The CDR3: CASSQQGVGRRFF. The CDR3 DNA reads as TGCGCCAGCAGCCAACAGGGGGTCGGGCGGCGGTTCTTC.

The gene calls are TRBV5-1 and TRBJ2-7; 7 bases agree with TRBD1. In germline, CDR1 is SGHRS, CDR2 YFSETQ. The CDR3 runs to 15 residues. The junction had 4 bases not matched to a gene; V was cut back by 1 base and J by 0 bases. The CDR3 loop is CASSLTGTASYEQYF. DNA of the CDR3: TGCGCCAGCAGCTTGACCGGGACAGCCTCCTACGAGCAGTACTTC.

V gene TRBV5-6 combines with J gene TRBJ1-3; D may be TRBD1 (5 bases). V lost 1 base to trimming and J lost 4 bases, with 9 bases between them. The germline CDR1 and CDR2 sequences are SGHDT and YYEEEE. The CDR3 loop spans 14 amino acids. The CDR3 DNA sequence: TGTGCCAGCAGCTTGCAGGGCTCAGGAAACACCATATATTTT. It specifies CASSLQGSGNTIYF.

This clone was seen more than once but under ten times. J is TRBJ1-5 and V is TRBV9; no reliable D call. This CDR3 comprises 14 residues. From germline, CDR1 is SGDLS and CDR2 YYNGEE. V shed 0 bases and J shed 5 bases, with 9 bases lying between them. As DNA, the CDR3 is TGTGCCAGCAGCGTAGGAGGATTTGATCAGCCCCAGCATTTT. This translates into CASSVGGFDQPQHF.

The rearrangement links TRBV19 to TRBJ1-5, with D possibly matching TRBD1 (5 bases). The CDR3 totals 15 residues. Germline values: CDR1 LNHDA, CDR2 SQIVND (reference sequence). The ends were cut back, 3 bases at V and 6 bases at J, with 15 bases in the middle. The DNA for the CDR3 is TGTGCCAGTAGTATTACTTTAGGGGCAGCTCAGCCCCAGCATTTT. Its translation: CASSITLGAAQPQHF.

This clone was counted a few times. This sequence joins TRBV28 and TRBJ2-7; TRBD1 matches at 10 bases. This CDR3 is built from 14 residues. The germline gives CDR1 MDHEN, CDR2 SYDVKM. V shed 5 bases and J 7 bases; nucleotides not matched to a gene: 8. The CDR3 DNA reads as TGTGCCAGCAGTCCGGGACAGGGGATTGGGGAGCAGTACTTC. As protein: CASSPGQGIGEQYF.